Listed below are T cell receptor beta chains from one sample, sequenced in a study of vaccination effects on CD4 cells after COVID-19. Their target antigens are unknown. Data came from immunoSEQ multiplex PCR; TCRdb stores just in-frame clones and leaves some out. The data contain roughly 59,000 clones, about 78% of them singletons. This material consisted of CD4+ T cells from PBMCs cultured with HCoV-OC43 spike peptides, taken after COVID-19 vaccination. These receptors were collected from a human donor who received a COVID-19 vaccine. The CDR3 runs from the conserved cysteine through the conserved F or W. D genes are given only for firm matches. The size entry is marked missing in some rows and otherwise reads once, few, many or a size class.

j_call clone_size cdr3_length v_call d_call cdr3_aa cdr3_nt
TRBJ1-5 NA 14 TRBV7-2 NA CASSLDAGTQPQHF TGTGCCAGCAGCTTAGACGCAGGGACTCAGCCCCAGCATTTT
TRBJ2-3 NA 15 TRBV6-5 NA CASSFMLANRDTQYF TGTGCCAGCAGTTTTATGCTGGCTAATAGGGATACGCAGTATTTT
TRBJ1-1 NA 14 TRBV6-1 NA CASSEYVRSTEAFF TGTGCCAGCAGTGAATACGTGCGTAGCACTGAAGCTTTCTTT
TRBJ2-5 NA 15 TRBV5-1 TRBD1 CASSGGTGGRETQYF TGCGCCAGCAGCGGAGGGACAGGGGGACGGGAGACCCAGTACTTC
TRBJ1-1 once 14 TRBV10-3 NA CAIRRTVGDTEAFF TGTGCCATCAGACGGACAGTCGGGGACACTGAAGCTTTCTTT
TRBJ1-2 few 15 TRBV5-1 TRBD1 CASSDRTGEGYGYTF TGCGCCAGCAGCGATAGGACAGGGGAAGGCTATGGCTACACCTTC
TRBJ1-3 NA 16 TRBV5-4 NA CASSSSPGIPGNTIYF TGTGCCAGCAGCTCATCCCCAGGGATTCCAGGAAACACCATATATTTT
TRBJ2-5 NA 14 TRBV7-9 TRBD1 CASSWPGQQETQYF TGTGCCAGCAGCTGGCCGGGACAGCAAGAGACCCAGTACTTC
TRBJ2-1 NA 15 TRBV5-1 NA CASSLDGSSYNEQFF TGCGCCAGCAGTTTGGACGGGAGCTCCTACAATGAGCAGTTCTTC
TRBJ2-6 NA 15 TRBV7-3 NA CASSSGAGGANVLTF TGTGCCAGCAGCTCCGGGGCTGGCGGGGCCAACGTCCTGACTTTC
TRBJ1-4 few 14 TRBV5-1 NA CASTEGDTNEKLFF TGCGCCAGCACCGAGGGGGATACGAATGAAAAACTGTTTTTT
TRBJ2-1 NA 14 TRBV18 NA CASSPIGQNNEQFF TGTGCCAGCTCACCGATCGGGCAGAACAATGAGCAGTTCTTC
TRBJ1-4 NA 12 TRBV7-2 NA CASSPQGEKLFF TGTGCCAGCAGCCCCCAAGGGGAAAAACTGTTTTTT
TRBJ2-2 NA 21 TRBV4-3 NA CASSQDRGQGLLRLVTGELFF TGCGCCAGCAGCCAAGATCGAGGGCAGGGGCTCCTGCGGTTAGTCACCGGGGAGCTGTTTTTT
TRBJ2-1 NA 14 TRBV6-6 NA CASTSGTEYNEQFF TGTGCCAGCACCTCCGGGACGGAATACAATGAGCAGTTCTTC
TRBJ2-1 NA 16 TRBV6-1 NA CASSGRGGGSYNEQFF TGTGCCAGCAGTGGCAGGGGGGGAGGCTCCTACAATGAGCAGTTCTTC
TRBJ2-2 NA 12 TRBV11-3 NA CASSGGTGELFF TGTGCCAGCAGCGGGGGCACCGGGGAGCTGTTTTTT
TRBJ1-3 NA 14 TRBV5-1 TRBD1 CASSSTGAGNTIYF TGCGCCAGCAGCTCGACAGGGGCTGGAAACACCATATATTTT
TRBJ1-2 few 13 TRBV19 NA CASSLGLGNGYTF TGTGCCAGTAGTTTGGGATTAGGAAATGGCTACACCTTC
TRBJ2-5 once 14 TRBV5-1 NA CASSLVQNGETQYF TGCGCCAGCAGCTTGGTCCAGAATGGAGAGACCCAGTACTTC
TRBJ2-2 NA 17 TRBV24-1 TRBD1 CATSDAPGTGNTGELFF TGTGCCACCAGTGATGCTCCCGGGACAGGGAACACCGGGGAGCTGTTTTTT
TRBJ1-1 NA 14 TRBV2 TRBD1 CATILDRQRTEAFF TGTGCCACCATCTTGGACAGGCAGCGGACTGAAGCTTTCTTT
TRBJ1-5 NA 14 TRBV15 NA CATSVDPANQPQHF TGTGCCACCAGCGTCGACCCGGCCAATCAGCCCCAGCATTTT
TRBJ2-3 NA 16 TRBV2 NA CASSERLPSSTDTQYF TGTGCCAGCAGTGAAAGGCTGCCTTCTAGCACAGATACGCAGTATTTT
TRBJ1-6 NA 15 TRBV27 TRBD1 CASSKTGAWDSPLHF TGTGCCAGCAGCAAGACAGGGGCTTGGGATTCACCCCTCCACTTT
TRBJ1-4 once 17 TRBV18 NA CASSRGVSAATNEKLFF TGTGCCAGCTCACGAGGGGTCTCAGCGGCAACTAATGAAAAACTGTTTTTT
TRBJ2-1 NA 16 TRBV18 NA CASSENSVISYNEQFF TGTGCCAGCTCAGAAAACAGCGTCATCTCCTACAATGAGCAGTTCTTC
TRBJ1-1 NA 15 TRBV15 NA CATSPRDTGNAEAFF TGTGCCACCAGTCCTCGGGATACAGGGAACGCTGAAGCTTTCTTT
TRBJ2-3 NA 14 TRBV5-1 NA CASMYRAGGDTQYF TGCGCCAGCATGTACCGGGCAGGCGGAGATACGCAGTATTTT
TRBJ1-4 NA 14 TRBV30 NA CAWSRTVPTEKLFF TGTGCCTGGAGTCGGACAGTGCCGACTGAAAAACTGTTTTTT
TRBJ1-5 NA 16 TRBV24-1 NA CATSDPTQGYNQPQHF TGTGCCACCAGTGACCCGACACAGGGTTACAATCAGCCCCAGCATTTT
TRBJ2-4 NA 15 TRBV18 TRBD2 CASSFGGAGKNIQYF TGTGCCAGCTCATTCGGGGGGGCAGGCAAAAACATTCAGTACTTC
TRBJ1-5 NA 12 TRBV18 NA CASSGGGQPQHF TGTGCCAGCTCAGGGGGCGGGCAGCCCCAGCATTTT
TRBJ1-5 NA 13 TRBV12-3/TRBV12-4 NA CASSLSGDQPQHF TGTGCCAGCAGTTTATCTGGTGATCAGCCCCAGCATTTT
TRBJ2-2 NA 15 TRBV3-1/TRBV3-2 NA CASSRHGADAGELFF TGTGCCAGCAGCCGGCACGGGGCGGACGCCGGGGAGCTGTTTTTT
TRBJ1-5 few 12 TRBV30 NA CAWSVGPGPQHF TGTGCCTGGAGTGTTGGTCCGGGGCCCCAGCATTTT
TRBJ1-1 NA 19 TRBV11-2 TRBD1 CASSSNNLGQGASNTEAFF TGTGCCAGCAGCTCCAATAATTTAGGACAGGGGGCTTCGAACACTGAAGCTTTCTTT
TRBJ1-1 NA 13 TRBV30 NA CAWSAGMNTEAFF TGTGCCTGGAGTGCCGGAATGAACACTGAAGCTTTCTTT
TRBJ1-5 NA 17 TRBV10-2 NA CASKSTGPGWSNQPQHF TGCGCCAGCAAGTCTACGGGACCGGGGTGGAGCAATCAGCCCCAGCATTTT
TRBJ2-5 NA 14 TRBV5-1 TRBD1 CASSLGTVEETQYF TGCGCCAGCAGCCTCGGGACAGTAGAAGAGACCCAGTACTTC
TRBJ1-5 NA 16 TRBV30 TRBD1 CAWSAGQGLSNQPQHF TGTGCCTGGAGTGCCGGACAGGGGCTTAGCAATCAGCCCCAGCATTTT
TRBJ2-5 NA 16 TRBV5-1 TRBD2 CASSPVLAGVQETQYF TGCGCCAGCAGCCCCGTTTTAGCGGGGGTCCAAGAGACCCAGTACTTC
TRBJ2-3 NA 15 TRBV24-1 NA CATSERTSGTDTQYF TGTGCCACCAGTGAAAGGACCTCGGGCACAGATACGCAGTATTTT
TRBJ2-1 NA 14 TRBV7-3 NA CASSLLGGNNEQFF TGTGCCAGCAGCTTATTGGGCGGAAACAATGAGCAGTTCTTC
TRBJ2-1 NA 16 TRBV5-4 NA CASSLAGASSYNEQFF TGTGCCAGCAGCTTGGCAGGGGCCAGCTCCTACAATGAGCAGTTCTTC
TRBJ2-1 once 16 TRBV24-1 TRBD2 CATSDSLSGGNNEQFF TGTGCCACCAGTGATTCACTGTCGGGGGGAAACAATGAGCAGTTCTTC
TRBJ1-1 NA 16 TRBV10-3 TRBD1 CAISPGPQGGDTEAFF TGTGCCATCAGCCCTGGACCCCAGGGGGGTGACACTGAAGCTTTCTTT
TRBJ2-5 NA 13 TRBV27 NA CASTGKGQETQYF TGTGCCAGCACCGGGAAGGGGCAAGAGACCCAGTACTTC
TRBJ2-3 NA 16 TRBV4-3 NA CASSQGKGLSTDTQYF TGCGCCAGCAGCCAAGGCAAGGGACTCAGCACAGATACGCAGTATTTT
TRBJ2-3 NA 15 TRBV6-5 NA CASSVRRGNTDTQYF TGTGCCAGCAGCGTGAGAAGGGGGAACACAGATACGCAGTATTTT